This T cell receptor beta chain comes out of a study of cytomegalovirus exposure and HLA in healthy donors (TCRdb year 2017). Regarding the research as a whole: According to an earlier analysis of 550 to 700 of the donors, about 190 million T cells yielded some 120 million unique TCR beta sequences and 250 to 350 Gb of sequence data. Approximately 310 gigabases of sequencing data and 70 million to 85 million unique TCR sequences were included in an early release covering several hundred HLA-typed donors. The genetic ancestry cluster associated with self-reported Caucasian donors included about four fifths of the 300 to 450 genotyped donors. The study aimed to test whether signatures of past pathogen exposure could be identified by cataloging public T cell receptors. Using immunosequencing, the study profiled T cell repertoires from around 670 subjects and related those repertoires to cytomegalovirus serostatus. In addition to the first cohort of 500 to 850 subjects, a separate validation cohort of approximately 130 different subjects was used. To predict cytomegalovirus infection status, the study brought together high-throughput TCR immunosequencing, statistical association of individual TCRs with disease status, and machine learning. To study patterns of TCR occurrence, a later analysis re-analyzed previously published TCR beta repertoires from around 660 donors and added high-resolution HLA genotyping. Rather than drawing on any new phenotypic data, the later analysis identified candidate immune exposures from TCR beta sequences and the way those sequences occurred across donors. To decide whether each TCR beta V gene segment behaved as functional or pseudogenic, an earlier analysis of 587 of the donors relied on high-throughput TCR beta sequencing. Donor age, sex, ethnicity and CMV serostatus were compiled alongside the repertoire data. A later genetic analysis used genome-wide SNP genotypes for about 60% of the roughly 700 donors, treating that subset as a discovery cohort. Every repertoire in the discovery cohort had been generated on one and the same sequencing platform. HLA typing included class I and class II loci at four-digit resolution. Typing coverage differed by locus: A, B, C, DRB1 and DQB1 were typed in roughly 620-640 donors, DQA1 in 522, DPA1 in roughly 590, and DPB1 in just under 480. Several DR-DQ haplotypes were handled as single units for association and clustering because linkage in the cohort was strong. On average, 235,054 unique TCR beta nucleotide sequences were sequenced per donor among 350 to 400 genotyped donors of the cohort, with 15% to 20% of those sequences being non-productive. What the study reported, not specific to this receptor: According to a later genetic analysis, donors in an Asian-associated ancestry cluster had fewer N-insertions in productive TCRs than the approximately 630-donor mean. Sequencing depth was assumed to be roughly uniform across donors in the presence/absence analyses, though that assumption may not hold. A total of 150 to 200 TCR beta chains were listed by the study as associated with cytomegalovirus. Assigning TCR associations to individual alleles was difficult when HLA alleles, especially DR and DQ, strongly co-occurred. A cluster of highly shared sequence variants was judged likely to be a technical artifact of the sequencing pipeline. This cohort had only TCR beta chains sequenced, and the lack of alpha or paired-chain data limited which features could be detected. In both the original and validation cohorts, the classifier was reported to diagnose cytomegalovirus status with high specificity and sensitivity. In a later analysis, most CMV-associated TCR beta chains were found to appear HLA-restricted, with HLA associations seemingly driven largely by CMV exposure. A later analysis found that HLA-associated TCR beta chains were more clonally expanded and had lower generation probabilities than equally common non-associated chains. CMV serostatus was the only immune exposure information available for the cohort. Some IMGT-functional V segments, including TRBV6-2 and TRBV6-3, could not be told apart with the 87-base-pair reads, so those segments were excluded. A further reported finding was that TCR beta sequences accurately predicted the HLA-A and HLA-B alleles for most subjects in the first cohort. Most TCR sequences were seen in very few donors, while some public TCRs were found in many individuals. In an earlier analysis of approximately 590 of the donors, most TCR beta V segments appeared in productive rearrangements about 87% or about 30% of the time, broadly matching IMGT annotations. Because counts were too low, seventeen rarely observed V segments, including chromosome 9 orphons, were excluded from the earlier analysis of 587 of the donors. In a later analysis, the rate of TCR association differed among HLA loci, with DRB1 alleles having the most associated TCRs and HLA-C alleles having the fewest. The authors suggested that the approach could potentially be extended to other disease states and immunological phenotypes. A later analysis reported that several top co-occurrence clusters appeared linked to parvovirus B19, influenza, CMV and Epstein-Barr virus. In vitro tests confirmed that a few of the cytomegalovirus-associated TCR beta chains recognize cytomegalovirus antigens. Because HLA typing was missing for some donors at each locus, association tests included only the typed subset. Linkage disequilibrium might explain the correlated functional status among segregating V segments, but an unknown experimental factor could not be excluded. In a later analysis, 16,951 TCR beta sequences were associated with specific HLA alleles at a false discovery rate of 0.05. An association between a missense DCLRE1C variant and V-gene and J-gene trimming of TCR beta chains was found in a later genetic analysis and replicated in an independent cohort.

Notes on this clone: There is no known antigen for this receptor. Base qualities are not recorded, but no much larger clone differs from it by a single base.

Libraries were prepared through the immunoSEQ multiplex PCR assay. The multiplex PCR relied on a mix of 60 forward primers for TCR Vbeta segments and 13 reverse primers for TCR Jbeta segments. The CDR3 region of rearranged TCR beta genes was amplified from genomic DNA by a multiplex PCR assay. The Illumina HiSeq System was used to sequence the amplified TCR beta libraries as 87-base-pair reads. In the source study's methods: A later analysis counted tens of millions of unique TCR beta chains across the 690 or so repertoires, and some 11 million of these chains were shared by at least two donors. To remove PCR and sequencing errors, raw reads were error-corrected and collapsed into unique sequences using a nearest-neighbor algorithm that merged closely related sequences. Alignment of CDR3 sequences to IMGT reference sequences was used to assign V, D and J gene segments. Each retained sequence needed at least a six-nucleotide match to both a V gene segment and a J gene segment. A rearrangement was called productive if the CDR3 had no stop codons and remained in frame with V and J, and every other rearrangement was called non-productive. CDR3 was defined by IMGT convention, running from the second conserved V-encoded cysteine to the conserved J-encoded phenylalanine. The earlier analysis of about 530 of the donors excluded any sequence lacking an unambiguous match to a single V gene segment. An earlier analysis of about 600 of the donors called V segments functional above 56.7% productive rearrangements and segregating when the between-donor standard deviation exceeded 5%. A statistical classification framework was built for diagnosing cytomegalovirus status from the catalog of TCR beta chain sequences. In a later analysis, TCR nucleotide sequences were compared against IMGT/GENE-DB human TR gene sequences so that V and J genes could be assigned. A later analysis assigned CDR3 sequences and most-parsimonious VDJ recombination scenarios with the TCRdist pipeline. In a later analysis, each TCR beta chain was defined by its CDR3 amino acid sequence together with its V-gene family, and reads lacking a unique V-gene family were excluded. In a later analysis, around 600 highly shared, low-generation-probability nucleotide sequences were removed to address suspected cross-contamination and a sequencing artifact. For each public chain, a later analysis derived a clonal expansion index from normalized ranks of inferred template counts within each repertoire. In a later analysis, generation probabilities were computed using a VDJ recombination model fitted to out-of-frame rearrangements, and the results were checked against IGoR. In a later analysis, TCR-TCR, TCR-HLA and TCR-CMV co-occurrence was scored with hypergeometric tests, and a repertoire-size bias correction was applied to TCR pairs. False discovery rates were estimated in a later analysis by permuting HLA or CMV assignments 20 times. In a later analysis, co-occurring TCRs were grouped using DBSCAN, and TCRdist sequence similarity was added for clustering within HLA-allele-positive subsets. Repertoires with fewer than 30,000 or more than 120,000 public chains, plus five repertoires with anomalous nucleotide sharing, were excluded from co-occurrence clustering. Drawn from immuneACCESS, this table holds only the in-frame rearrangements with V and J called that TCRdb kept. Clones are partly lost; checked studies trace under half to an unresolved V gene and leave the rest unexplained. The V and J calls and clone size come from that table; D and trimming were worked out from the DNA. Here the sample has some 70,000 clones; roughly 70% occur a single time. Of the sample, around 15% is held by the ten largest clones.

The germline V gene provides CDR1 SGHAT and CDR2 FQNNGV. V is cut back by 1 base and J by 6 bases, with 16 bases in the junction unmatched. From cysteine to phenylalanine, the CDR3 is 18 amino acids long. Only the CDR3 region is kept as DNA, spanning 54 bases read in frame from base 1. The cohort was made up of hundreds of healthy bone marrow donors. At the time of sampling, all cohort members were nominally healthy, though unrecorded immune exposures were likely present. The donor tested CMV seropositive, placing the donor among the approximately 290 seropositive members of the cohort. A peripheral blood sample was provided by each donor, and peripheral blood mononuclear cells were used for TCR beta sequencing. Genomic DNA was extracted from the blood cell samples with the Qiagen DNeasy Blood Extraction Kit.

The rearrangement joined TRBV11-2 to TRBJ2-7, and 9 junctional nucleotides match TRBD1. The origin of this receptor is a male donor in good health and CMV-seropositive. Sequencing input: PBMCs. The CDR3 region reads CASSLVLGTGIFQAEQYF. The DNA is TGTGCCAGCAGCTTAGTTCTGGGGACAGGGATCTTTCAGGCCGAGCAGTACTTC. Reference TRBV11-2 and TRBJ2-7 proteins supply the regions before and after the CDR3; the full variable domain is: EAGVAQSPRYKIIEKRQSVAFWCNPISGHATLYWYQQILGQGPKLLIQFQNNGVVDDSQLPKDRFSAERLKGVDSTLKIQPAKLEDSAVYLCASSLVLGTGIFQAEQYFGPGTRLTVT.